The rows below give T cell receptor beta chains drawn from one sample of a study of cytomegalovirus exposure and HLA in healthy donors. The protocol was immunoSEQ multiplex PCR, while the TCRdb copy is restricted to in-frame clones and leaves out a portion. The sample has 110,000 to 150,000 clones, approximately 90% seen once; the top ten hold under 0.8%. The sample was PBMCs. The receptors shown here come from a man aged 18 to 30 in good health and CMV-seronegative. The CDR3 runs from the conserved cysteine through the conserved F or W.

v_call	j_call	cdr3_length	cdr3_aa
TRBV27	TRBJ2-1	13	CASSPPGLVDKFF
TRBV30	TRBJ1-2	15	CAWSEHPREGYGYTF
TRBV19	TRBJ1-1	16	CASSIRSGVGNTEAFF
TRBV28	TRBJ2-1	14	CASQPGTGGNEQFF
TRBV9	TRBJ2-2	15	CASSRTGADTGELFF
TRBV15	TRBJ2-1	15	CATSILAGGPNEQFF
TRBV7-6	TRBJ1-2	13	CASSLAGQTVATF
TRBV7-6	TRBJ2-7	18	CASSLAPVGQGPAYEQYF
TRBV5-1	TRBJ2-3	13	CASSPPLTDTQYF
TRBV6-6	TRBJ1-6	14	CASSPQQKDSPLHF
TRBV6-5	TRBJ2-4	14	CASAKGGHLNIQYF
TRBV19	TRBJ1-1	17	CASSMWGQGASLTEAFF
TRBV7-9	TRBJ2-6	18	CASSKTGTGFSGANVLTF
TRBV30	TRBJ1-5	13	CAWGDREAQPQHF
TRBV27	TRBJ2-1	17	CASSLLPDCRQDCEQFF
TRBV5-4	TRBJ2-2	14	CASSLTANTGELFF
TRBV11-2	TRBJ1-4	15	CASSFGPRTGEKLFF
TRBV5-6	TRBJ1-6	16	CASSLVGGHYNSPLHF
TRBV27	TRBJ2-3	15	CASSARDRATDTQYF
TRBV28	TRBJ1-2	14	CASSFPKPNYGYTF
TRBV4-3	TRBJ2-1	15	CASSQVLAGANEQFF
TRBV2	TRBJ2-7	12	CAGVDKNYEQYF
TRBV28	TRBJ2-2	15	CASSGTGGATGELFF
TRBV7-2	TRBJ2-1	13	CASSPVERYGQFF
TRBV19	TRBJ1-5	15	CASSSTGVHNQPQHF
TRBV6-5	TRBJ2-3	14	CASSYGGGTDTQYF
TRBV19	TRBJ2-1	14	CASRGQGAINEQFF
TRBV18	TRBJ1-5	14	CASSSGLINQPQHF
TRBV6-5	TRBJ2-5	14	CASRSGLAQETQYF
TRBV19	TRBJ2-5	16	CASSSLAGALGETQYF
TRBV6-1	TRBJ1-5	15	CASITGGAGNQPQHF
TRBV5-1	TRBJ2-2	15	CASGARTGVTGELFF
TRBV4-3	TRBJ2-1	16	CASSQDRLAGYNEQFF
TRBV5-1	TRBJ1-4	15	CASSLGGTSNEKLFF
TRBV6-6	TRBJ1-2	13	CASTGQGVTGYTF
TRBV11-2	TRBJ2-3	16	CASRRGAGGPRDTQYF
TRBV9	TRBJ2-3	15	CASSVQGSSADTQYF
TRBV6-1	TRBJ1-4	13	CASLQGRDEKLFF
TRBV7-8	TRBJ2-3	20	CASSLVALAGELASTDTQYF
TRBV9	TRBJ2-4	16	CASSAGSQGGKNIQYF
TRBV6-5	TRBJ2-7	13	CASSWTGLYEQYF
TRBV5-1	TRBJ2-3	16	CASSSGLAGGTDTQYF
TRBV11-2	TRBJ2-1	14	CASRAPGDHNEQFF
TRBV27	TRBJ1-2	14	CASSSHRGPYGYTF
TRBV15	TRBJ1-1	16	CATSRTGQLRNTEAFF
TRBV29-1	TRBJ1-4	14	CSVEEGGGSGKLFF
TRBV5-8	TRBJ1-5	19	CASSLAWGQGGVGNQPQHF
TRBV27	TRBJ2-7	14	CASSLGGRSYEQYF
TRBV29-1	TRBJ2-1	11	CSELVYNEQFF
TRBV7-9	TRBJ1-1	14	CASSPSTGISEAFF
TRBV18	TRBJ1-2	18	CASSPGTGRFEANYGYTF
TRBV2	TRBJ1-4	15	CASSGQEATNEKLFF
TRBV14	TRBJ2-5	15	CASSQVLAGVETQYF
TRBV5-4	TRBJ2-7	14	CASSLSGVNYEQYF
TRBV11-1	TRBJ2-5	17	CASSPQTSGGSWETQYF